This entry lists 9 T cell receptor beta chains sequenced from one sample in a study of blood T cell repertoires in COVID-19. Clones were sequenced by immunoSEQ multiplex PCR, and TCRdb holds only the in-frame ones, with some missing. Of 240,000 or so clones listed, over 75% are singletons. The sequenced sample was peripheral blood. These receptors all stem from a man under 40 who had recovered from COVID-19.

The chain carries TRBV19 and TRBJ1-3; TRBD1 aligns across 7 bases. The V segment lost 4 bases and the J segment 6 bases; nucleotides outside the gene matches: 9. Germline V CDR1 and CDR2: LNHDA, SQIVND (reference sequence). This CDR3 contains 15 residues. The CDR3 spells CASSTRQGRENTIYF. As DNA, the CDR3 is TGTGCCAGTAGTACCCGACAGGGCCGCGAAAACACCATATATTTT.

The J gene is TRBJ2-1, the V gene TRBV12-3 or TRBV12-4; D remains ambiguous. The CDR3 covers 13 residues. Between the trimmed V and J ends, which lost 7 bases and 4 bases, there was a span of 11 bases. CDR3 sequence: CASILTPYNEQFF. CDR3 DNA: TGTGCCAGCATCTTGACACCTTACAATGAGCAGTTCTTC.

The V and J genes are TRBV2 and TRBJ2-5; 11 positions match TRBD2. This CDR3 has 16 residues. Germline V gene sequence: CDR1 SNHLY, CDR2 FYNNEI. V shed 2 bases and J 5 bases; nucleotides not matched to a gene: 7. The CDR3 bases are TGTGCCAGCAGTGAATATCGACTAGCGGGATTGGAGACCCAGTACTTC. Its translation: CASSEYRLAGLETQYF.

The chain employs TRBV3-1 (or the pseudogene TRBV3-2) and TRBJ2-3; D is ambiguous. Looked up from germline, CDR1 is LGHDT and CDR2 is YNNKEL (reference sequence). Trimming took off 4 bases at V and 0 bases at J, with 5 bases between the two ends. CDR3 size: 13 residues. As DNA, the CDR3 is TGTGCCAGCAGCCGACTTAGCACAGATACGCAGTATTTT. It translates to CASSRLSTDTQYF.

The chain carries TRBV10-3 and TRBJ2-5; TRBD2 matches at 10 bases. This CDR3 is built from 16 residues. V gave up 3 bases and J gave up 2 bases; unmatched junction bases: 6. Looked up from germline, CDR1 is ENHRY and CDR2 is SYGVKD. The DNA of the CDR3 is TGTGCCATCAGTGAAACTAGCGGGGATCCGCAAGAGACCCAGTACTTC. Translation gives CAISETSGDPQETQYF.

V gene TRBV7-2 combines with J gene TRBJ2-5; 12 bases align to TRBD2. Germline CDR1 is SGHTA and CDR2 is FQGNSA. The CDR3 has 14 amino acids. Losses at the gene ends were 4 bases for V and 4 bases for J; bases not matched to a gene: 1. Written as DNA, the CDR3 is TGTGCCAGCAGCTGGGGACTAGCGGGAGAGACCCAGTACTTC. Translated: CASSWGLAGETQYF.

The rearrangement joins TRBV6-6 to TRBJ1-5; weak D call: TRBD1 (5 bases). This CDR3 is built from 13 residues. Trimming removed 8 bases at V and 0 bases at J, with 8 bases between. The germline V gene encodes CDR1 MNHNY and CDR2 SVGAGI (reference sequence). The CDR3 bases are TGTGCCAGCGTCGGGGGTAGCAATCAGCCCCAGCATTTT. Its translation: CASVGGSNQPQHF.

This clone was seen once. The V and J genes are TRBV19 and TRBJ2-3; weak D call: TRBD1 (6 bases). CDR3 length: 15 amino acids. V lost 4 bases and J lost 1, with 12 bases in between. Germline V lookup: CDR1 LNHDA, CDR2 SQIVND (reference sequence). CDR3 residues: CASSTTPGGTDTQYF. CDR3 coding DNA: TGTGCCAGTAGTACGACTCCAGGGGGCACAGATACGCAGTATTTT.

J is TRBJ2-3 and V is TRBV7-3; 10 nucleotides match TRBD2. CDR1 is SGHTA, CDR2 FQGTGA, per germline. The length of the CDR3 is 17 residues. Germline trimming cut 2 bases from V and 9 bases from J; bases unmatched to any gene: 14. The CDR3 sequence is CASSLGLVSGGAVTQYF. CDR3 nucleotide sequence: TGTGCCAGCAGCTTAGGCTTAGTCAGCGGGGGGGCCGTAACGCAGTATTTT.